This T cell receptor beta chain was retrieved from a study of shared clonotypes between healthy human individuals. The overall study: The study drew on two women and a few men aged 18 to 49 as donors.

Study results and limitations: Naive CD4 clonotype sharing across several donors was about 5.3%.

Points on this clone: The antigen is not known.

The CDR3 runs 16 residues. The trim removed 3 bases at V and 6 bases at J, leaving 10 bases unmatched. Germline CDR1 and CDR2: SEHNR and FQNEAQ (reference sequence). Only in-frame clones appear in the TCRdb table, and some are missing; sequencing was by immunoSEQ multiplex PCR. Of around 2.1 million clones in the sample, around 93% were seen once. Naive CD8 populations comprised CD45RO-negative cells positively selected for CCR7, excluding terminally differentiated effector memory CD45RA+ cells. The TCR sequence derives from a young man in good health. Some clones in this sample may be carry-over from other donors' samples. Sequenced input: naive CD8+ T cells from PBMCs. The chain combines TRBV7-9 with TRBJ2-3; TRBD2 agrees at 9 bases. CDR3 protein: CASSFFGREGRDTQYF. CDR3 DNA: TGTGCCAGCAGCTTTTTCGGGCGGGAGGGCCGCGATACGCAGTATTTT. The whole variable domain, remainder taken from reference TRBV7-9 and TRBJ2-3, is DTGVSQNPRHKITKRGQNVTFRCDPISEHNRLYWYRQTLGQGPEFLTYFQNEAQLEKSRLLSDRFSAERPKGSFSTLEIQRTEQGDSAMYLCASSFFGREGRDTQYFGPGTRLTVL.